The present entry profiles one T cell receptor beta chain with its context. The record originates from a study of T cell changes during pregnancy in multiple sclerosis. Germline V lookup: CDR1 SGHTA, CDR2 FQGNSA. The CDR3 extends over 15 amino acids. V lost 2 bases and J lost 2, with 12 bases in between. Profiled with immunoSEQ multiplex PCR; TCRdb holds only in-frame clones, not every one. The table has tens of thousands of clones, more than 80% seen once; the top ten hold 0.7%. V gene TRBV7-2 combines with J gene TRBJ1-2; D unresolved. The specimen comprised CD4+ T cells from peripheral blood mononuclear cells, sampled before pregnancy. This receptor was obtained from a female donor with multiple sclerosis, enrolled in a pregnancy study. CDR3 bases: TGTGCCAGCAGCTTAAAAGCCTCGGGAAACTATGGCTACACCTTC. This sequence encodes CASSLKASGNYGYTF.